This T cell receptor (beta chain) was obtained from a study of T-cell reconstitution after alpha-beta-depleted transplantation in children (dated by TCRdb to about 2016). About the full investigation: Using TCR repertoire profiling, the study followed T-cell immune reconstitution in a quantitative way in children after TCRalphabeta/CD19-depleted allogeneic hematopoietic cell transplantation.

A few counts support this clonotype. Its antigen remains unidentified. No quality values exist for individual bases; no much larger clone is one base distant. This specimen's treatment or condition label, interpreted: allogeneic hematopoietic cell transplantation with graft depleted of TCRalphabeta T cells and CD19 B cells. TCRalphabeta/CD19-depleted allogeneic hematopoietic cell grafts were given to the transplant recipients, all of whom were children. Study-wide conclusions, independent of this receptor: In some patients, the high TCRbeta diversity seen at day 60 was put down to recipient T cells and intrathymic progenitors that had survived conditioning. The frequencies of hyperexpanded clones fell over the following months, and after one year, T-cell counts and TCRbeta diversity were mostly attributed to newly produced T cells. Apparently early alphabetaT-cell count recovery about two months after transplant reportedly relied on only several hundred rapidly expanded clones derived from non-depleted graft cells.

Library method: PCR. The sequencer was an Illumina HiSeq 2500. TCR library preparation used molecular barcoding, with unique molecular identifiers applied to normalize quantification of the TCRbeta repertoire. TCRdb took the public reads, trimmed them with fastp at Q25, ran MiXCR for clone calling and kept in-frame beta chains. Merged by CDR3 protein, the rows form single entries marked with the most common genes and DNA. The table for this sample lists some 450,000 distinct CDR3 sequences; 43% of them were counted only once. The top ten clonotypes cover roughly 27% of the sample. The sequence was obtained from a girl aged 2 to 10 with aplastic anemia, due to receive a stem cell transplant. This specimen was PBMCs, taken before TCRalphabeta/CD19-depleted stem cell transplant.

The DNA is TGTGCCAGCTCACCAGGGCAGCACAATCAGCCCCAGCATTTT. The resulting protein is CASSPGQHNQPQHF. This receptor chain uses TRBV18 and TRBJ1-5; the D segment cannot be called with confidence. CDR1 and CDR2, per the germline V gene, are KGHSH and LQKENI. Trimming at the junction amounts to 2 bases on V and 3 bases on J, and the germline ends lie 8 bases apart. Its CDR3 holds 14 amino acids, cysteine through phenylalanine. Only CDR3 DNA is held: 42 bases, read in frame from base 1.